The T cell receptor (beta chain) described here comes from a study of long-term antiretroviral therapy in people with HIV. V was clipped by 6 bases and J by 7 bases, with 10 bases between them. Germline CDR1 DFQATT, CDR2 SNEGSKA (reference sequence). The CDR3 is 11 residues long. With survey level as its setting, the immunoSEQ assay was v3.0. Assay used: immunoSEQ multiplex PCR; TCRdb lists only in-frame clones, some missing. In the table there are about 16,000 clones, over 70% of which are singletons. The sample consisted of unsorted PBMCs, taken 1.5 years before starting antiretroviral therapy. The chain carries TRBV20-1 and TRBJ1-5; D call uncertain. This TCR was recovered from a woman aged 50 to 60 with HIV. CDR3 protein: CSAGIRQPQHF. Here the CDR3 DNA reads TGCAGTGCCGGTATTCGGCAGCCCCAGCATTTT.